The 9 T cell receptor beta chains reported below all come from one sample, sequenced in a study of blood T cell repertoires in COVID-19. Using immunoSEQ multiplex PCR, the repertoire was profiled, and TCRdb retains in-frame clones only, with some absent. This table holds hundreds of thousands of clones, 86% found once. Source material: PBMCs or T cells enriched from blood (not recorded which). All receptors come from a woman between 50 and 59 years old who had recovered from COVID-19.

Here the CDR3 DNA reads TGTGCCATCAAAACTACAGGGGGGAACACTGAAGCTTTCTTT. Amino acid sequence: CAIKTTGGNTEAFF. The V and J genes are TRBV10-3 and TRBJ1-1, with 8 bases lining up with TRBD1. The ends lost 7 bases at V and 1 base at J; junction bases unmatched: 5. This CDR3 has 14 amino acids. CDR1 ENHRY and CDR2 SYGVKD come from the germline V gene.

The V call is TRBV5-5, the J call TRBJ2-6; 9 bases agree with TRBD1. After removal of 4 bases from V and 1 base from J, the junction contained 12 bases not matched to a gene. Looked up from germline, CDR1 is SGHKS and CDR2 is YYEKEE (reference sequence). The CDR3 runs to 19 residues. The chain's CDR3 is CASSPTPRDRVSGANVLTF. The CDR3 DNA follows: TGTGCCAGCAGCCCGACCCCAAGGGACAGGGTATCTGGGGCCAACGTCCTGACTTTC.

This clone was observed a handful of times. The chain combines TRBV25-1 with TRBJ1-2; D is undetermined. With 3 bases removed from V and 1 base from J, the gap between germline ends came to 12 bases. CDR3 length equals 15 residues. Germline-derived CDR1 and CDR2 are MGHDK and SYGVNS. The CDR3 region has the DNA TGTGCCAGCAGTGATTCCGCGGAACTTAACTATGGCTACACCTTC. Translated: CASSDSAELNYGYTF.

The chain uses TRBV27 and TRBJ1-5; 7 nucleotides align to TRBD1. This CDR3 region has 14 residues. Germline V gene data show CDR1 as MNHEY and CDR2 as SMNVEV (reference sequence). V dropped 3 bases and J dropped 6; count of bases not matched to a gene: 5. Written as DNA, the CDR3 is TGTGCCAGCAGTTTGACAGGGCGGCTTCAGCCCCAGCATTTT. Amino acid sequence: CASSLTGRLQPQHF.

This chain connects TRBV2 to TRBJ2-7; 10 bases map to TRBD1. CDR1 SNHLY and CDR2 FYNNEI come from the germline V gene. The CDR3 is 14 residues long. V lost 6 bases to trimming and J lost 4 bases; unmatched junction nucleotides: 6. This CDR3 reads CASRSRDRGYEQYF. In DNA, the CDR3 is TGTGCCAGCAGGTCCCGGGACAGGGGATACGAGCAGTACTTC.

CDR3 in DNA: TGCGCCAGCCGACTAGCGGGGGGGCTAGACAATGAGCAGTTCTTC. It specifies CASRLAGGLDNEQFF. This chain links TRBV4-1 with TRBJ2-1; 14 nucleotides agree with TRBD2. Germline values: CDR1 MGHRA, CDR2 YSYEKL. This CDR3 has 15 amino acids. V lost 8 bases and J lost 5; bases outside the gene matches: 5.

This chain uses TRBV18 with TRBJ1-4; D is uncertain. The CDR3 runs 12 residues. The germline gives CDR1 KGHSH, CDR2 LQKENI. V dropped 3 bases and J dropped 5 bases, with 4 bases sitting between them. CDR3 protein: CASSPLNEKLFF. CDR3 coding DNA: TGTGCCAGCTCACCCCTAAATGAAAAACTGTTTTTT.

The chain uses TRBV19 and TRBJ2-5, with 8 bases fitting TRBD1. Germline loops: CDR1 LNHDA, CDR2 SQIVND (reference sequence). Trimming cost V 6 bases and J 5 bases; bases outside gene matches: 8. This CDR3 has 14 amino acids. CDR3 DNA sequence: TGTGCCAGTAGCGAGGGACAGGTGGGCGAGACCCAGTACTTC. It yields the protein CASSEGQVGETQYF.

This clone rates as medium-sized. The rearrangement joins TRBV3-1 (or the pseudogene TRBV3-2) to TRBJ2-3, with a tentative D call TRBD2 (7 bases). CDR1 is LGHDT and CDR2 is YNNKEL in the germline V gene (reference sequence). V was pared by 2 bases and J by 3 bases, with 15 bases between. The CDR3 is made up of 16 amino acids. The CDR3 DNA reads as TGTGCCAGCAGCCAACCCACACGGGGGGCGACAGATACGCAGTATTTT. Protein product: CASSQPTRGATDTQYF.